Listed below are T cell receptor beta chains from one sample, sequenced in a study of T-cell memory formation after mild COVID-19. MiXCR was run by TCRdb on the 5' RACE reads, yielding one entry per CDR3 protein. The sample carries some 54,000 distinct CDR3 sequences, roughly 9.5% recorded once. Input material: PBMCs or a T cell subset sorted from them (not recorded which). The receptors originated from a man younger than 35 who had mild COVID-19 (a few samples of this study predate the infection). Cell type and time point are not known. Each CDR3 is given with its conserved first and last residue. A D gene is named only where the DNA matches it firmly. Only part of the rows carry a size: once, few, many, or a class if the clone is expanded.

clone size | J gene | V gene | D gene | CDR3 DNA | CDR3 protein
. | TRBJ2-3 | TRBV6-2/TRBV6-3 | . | TGTGCCAGCAGTTCTGGGCCTAGGGATACGCAGTATTTT | CASSSGPRDTQYF
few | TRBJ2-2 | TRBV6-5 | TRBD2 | TGTGCCAGCAGTTACCCGGGGGGGGGGAACACCGGGGAGCTGTTTTTT | CASSYPGGGNTGELFF
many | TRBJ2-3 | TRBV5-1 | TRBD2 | TGCGCCAGCAGCGGTTTCGGGGGGGCGAGCACAGATACGCAGTATTTT | CASSGFGGASTDTQYF
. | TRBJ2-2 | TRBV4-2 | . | TGTGCCAGCAGCCAAGTATACCGGGCAGGGGGGGAAGTGTACGGGGAGCTGTTTTTT | CASSQVYRAGGEVYGELFF
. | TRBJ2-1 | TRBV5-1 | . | TGCGCCAGCAGCTTGGCTGCGCAGGACAATGAGCAGTTCTTC | CASSLAAQDNEQFF
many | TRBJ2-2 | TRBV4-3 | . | TGCGCCAGCAGCCAAGAAACGGGGTGGGAGAACACCGGGGAGCTGTTTTTT | CASSQETGWENTGELFF
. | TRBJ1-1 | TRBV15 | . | TGTGCCACCAGCAGAGAAGCGGGCCCTGAAGCTTTCTTT | CATSREAGPEAFF
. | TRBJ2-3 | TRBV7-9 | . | TGTGCCAGCAGCTTAGGTGTGGGGAGCACAGATACGCAGTATTTT | CASSLGVGSTDTQYF
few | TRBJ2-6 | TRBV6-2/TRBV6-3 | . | TGTGCCAGCACGGAACAGGGTTCTGGGGCCAACGTCCTGACTTTC | CASTEQGSGANVLTF
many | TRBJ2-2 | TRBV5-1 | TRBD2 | TGCGCCAGCAGCCATGGACTAGCTTACACCGGGGAGCTGTTTTTT | CASSHGLAYTGELFF
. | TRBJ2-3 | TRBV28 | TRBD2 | TGTGCCAGCAGTTTGTTTCGACGTAGCGGGGGGGTGGATACGCAGTATTTT | CASSLFRRSGGVDTQYF
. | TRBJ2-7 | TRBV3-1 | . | TGTGCCAGCAGCCAAGCGAGGGTGGCCAGGGCAGAGCAGTACTTC | CASSQARVARAEQYF
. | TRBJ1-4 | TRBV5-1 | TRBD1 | TGCGCCAGCAGCTTCTCAGGGGGCGGTGAAAAACTGTTTTTT | CASSFSGGGEKLFF
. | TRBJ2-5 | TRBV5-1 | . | TGCGCCAGCAGCTTTCGGGGTGGTGAGACCCAGTACTTC | CASSFRGGETQYF
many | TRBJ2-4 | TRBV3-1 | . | TGTGCCAGCAGCCTACAGGGTGCCAAAAACATTCAGTACTTC | CASSLQGAKNIQYF
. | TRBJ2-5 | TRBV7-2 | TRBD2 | TGTGCCAGCAGCCGACTAGCGGGGGGCCGGGGGGAGACCCAGTACTTC | CASSRLAGGRGETQYF
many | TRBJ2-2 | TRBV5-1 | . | TGCGCCAGCAGCTTGGAACCGCCCAACACCGGGGAGCTGTTTTTT | CASSLEPPNTGELFF
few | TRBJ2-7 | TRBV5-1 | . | TGCGCCAGCAGAGAGGGCAGCACCTACGAGCAGTACTTC | CASREGSTYEQYF
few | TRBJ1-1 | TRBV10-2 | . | TGCGCCAGCAGTGATGCAGGCCTCACTGAAGCTTTCTTT | CASSDAGLTEAFF
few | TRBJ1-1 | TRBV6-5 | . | TGTGCCAGCAGTTACCACAGTTCCATGAACACTGAAGCTTTCTTT | CASSYHSSMNTEAFF
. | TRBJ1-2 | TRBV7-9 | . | TGTGCCAGCAGCCAAGGACAGAACTATGGCTACACCTTC | CASSQGQNYGYTF
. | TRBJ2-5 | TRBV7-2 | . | TGTGCCAGCAGCAGAGCCGAGGAGGAGACCCAGTACTTC | CASSRAEEETQYF
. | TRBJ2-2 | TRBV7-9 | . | TGTGCCAGCAGCCGGACAGATGGCACCGGGGAGCTGTTTTTT | CASSRTDGTGELFF
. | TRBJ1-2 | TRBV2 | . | TGTGCCAGCAGGGTGGGGGGTAGCTATGGCTACACCTTC | CASRVGGSYGYTF
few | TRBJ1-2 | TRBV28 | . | TGTGCCGGTGGAAGGGGGGAAGGCTACACCTTC | CAGGRGEGYTF
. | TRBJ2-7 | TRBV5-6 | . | TGTGCCAGCAGCTTTGGATTAACCTACGAGCAGTACTTC | CASSFGLTYEQYF
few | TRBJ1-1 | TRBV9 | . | TGTGCCAGCAGCTTCACATTCAACACTGAAGCTTTCTTT | CASSFTFNTEAFF
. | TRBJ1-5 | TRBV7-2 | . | TGTGCCAGCAGCCACGAACCGGGACGGAGCAATCAGCCCCAGCATTTT | CASSHEPGRSNQPQHF
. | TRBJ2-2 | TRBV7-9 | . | TGTGCCAGCGCAGGCCTAGCGAACACCGGGGAGCTGTTTTTT | CASAGLANTGELFF
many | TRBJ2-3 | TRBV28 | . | TGTGCCAGCAGACCTGGCGGGCCTAGCACAGATACGCAGTATTTT | CASRPGGPSTDTQYF
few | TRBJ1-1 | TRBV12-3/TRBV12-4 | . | TGTGCCAGCAGTTTTGGGCAAGGTGGGGCTTTCTTT | CASSFGQGGAFF
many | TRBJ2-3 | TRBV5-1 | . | TGCGCCAGCAGCTTGGAGCCAAACACAGATACGCAGTATTTT | CASSLEPNTDTQYF
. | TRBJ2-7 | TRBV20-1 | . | TGCAGTGCTAGCCCAGGGTGGCACTACGAGCAGTACTTC | CSASPGWHYEQYF
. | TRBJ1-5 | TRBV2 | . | TGTGCCAGCAGTGACAGGGATAGCAATCAGCCCCAGCATTTT | CASSDRDSNQPQHF
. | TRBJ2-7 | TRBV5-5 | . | TGTGCCAGCAGCTTGGTTCCAGGGTTACTTTCCTACGAGCAGTACTTC | CASSLVPGLLSYEQYF
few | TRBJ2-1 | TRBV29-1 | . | TGCAGCGTTGAAGGGGGGACGAGCTCCTACAATGAGCAGTTCTTC | CSVEGGTSSYNEQFF
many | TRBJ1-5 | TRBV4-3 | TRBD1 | TGCGCCAGCAGCCCAACAGGGGACAGTTATCAGCCCCAGCATTTT | CASSPTGDSYQPQHF
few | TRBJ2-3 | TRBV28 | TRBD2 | TGTGCCAGCAGTCTCCCAGGAGCGGGGGACACAGATACGCAGTATTTT | CASSLPGAGDTDTQYF
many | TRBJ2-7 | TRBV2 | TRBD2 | TGTGCCAGCGGGACTAGCGACTACGAGCAGTACTTC | CASGTSDYEQYF
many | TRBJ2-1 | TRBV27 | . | TGTGCCAGCCTTGTTTGGCCAAATACCTACAATGAGCAGTTCTTC | CASLVWPNTYNEQFF
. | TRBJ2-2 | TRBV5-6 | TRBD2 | TGTGCCAGCAGCCCACTAGCGGGGGAGGACACCGGGGAGCTGTTTTTT | CASSPLAGEDTGELFF
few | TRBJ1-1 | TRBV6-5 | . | TGTGCCAGCAGAGGGGAGACTGAAGCTTTCTTT | CASRGETEAFF
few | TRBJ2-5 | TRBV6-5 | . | TGTGCCAGCCGCGAGGGGGTAGTCCAGTACTTC | CASREGVVQYF